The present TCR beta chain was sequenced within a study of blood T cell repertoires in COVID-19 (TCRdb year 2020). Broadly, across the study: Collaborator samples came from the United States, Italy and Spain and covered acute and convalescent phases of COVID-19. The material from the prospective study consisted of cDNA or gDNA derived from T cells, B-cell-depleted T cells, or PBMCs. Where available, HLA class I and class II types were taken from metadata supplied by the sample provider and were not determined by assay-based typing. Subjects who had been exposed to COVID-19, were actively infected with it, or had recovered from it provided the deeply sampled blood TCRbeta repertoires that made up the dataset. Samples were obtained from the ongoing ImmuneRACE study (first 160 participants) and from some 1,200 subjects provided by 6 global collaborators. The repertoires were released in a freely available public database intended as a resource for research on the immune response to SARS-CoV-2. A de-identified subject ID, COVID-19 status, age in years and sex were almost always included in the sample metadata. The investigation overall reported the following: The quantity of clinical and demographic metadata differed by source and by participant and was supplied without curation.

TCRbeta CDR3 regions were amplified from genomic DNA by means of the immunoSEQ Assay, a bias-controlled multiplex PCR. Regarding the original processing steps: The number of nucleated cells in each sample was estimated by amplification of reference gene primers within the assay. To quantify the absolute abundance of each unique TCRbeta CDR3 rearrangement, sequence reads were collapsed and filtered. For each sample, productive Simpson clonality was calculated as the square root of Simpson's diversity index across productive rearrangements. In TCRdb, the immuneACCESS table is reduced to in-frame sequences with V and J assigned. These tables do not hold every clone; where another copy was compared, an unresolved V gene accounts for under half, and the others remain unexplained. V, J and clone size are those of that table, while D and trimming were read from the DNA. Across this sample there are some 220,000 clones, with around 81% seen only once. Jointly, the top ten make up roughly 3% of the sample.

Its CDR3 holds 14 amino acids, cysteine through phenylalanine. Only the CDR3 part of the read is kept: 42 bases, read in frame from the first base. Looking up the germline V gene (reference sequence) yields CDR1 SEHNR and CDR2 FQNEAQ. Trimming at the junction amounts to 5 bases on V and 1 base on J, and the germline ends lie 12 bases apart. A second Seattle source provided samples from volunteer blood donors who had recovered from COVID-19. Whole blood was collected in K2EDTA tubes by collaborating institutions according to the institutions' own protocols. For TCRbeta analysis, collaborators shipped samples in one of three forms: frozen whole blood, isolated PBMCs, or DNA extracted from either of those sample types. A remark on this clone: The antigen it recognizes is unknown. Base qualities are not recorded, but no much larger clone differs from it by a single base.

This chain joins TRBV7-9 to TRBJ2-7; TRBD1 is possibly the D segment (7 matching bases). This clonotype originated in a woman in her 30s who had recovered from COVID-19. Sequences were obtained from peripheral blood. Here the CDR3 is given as CASSPGGLSYEQYF. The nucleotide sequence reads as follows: TGTGCCAGCAGCCCAGGGGGGTTATCCTACGAGCAGTACTTC.